The 19 T cell receptor beta chains in this list originate from one sample, sequenced in a study of OX40 agonist ivuxolimab in advanced cancers. Generated by immunoSEQ multiplex PCR, the TCRdb table keeps only in-frame clones and is missing some. This sample has just over 60,000 clones, with 92% found just once. Source: CD4+ or CD8+ T cells sorted from blood, taken in a trial of the OX40 agonist ivuxolimab. These receptors originate from an adult with an advanced solid tumor such as melanoma, head and neck, liver or kidney cancer.

V is TRBV11-2 and J is TRBJ1-2; perhaps TRBD1 as D (6 bases). V dropped 5 bases and J dropped 3 bases, with 16 bases sitting between them. The CDR3 contains 15 residues. The V gene's germline CDR1 is SGHAT and CDR2 FQNNGV. The CDR3 DNA reads TGTGCCAGCAGCCCCGGGGGCGGGGGTCACTATGGCTACACCTTC. It is translated as CASSPGGGGHYGYTF. Supplemented by reference TRBV11-2 and TRBJ1-2, the full variable domain reads EAGVAQSPRYKIIEKRQSVAFWCNPISGHATLYWYQQILGQGPKLLIQFQNNGVVDDSQLPKDRFSAERLKGVDSTLKIQPAKLEDSAVYLCASSPGGGGHYGYTFGSGTRLTVV.

The chain recombines TRBV6-1 with TRBJ2-4, with 7 nucleotides matching TRBD2. Trimming removed 7 bases from V and 5 bases from J; junction bases left unmatched: 11. CDR1 is MNHNS, CDR2 SASEGT, per germline. The CDR3 spans 15 residues. CDR3 region: CASILNGGGENIQYF. Here the CDR3 DNA reads TGTGCCAGCATTTTAAACGGCGGGGGAGAAAACATTCAGTACTTC.

The chain recombines TRBV11-3 with TRBJ2-1; D unclear. This CDR3 has 14 residues. The V gene lost 5 bases and the J gene lost 6 bases, with 14 bases spanning the gap. Looked up from germline, CDR1 is SGHNT and CDR2 is YENEEA. The CDR3 DNA reads as TGTGCCAGCAGCCGATCCCTCCCGACCAATGAGCAGTTCTTC. It yields the protein CASSRSLPTNEQFF.

This chain links TRBV29-1 with TRBJ1-2; the match to TRBD1 covers 8 bases. Germline lookup yields CDR1 SQVTM and CDR2 ANQGSEA. With 0 bases clipped from V and 8 bases from J, the junction kept 8 bases outside the gene matches. This CDR3 comprises 14 residues. The CDR3 reads CSVEDRTGSDGYTF. In DNA form, the CDR3 reads TGCAGCGTTGAAGACAGGACAGGGTCTGACGGCTACACCTTC. Full variable domain (remainder filled in from reference TRBV29-1 and TRBJ1-2): SAVISQKPSRDICQRGTSLTIQCQVDSQVTMMFWYRQQPGQSLTLIATANQGSEATYESGFVIDKFPISRPNLTFSTLTVSNMSPEDSSIYLCSVEDRTGSDGYTFGSGTRLTVV.

The chain couples TRBV29-1 to TRBJ2-2; 12 nucleotides align to TRBD1. The CDR3 is made up of 14 amino acids. The V gene's germline CDR1 is SQVTM and CDR2 ANQGSEA. The V and J ends lost 7 bases and 5 bases, in that order; junction bases with no gene match: 5. The CDR3 bases are TGCAGCGCAAGGGACAGGGGGCGGACCGGGGAGCTGTTTTTT. Translated: CSARDRGRTGELFF.

The rearrangement links TRBV29-1 to TRBJ2-7, with D perhaps matching TRBD2 (5 bases). The germline gives CDR1 SQVTM, CDR2 ANQGSEA. The CDR3 contains 13 residues. V was cut by 1 base and J by 6 bases, with 13 bases left in between. The DNA of the CDR3 is TGCAGCGTTGAAGGGGCGGTCGCGGGCGAGCAGTACTTC. Residues: CSVEGAVAGEQYF.

The V and J genes are TRBV5-1 and TRBJ2-5; D ambiguous. Germline CDR1 is SGHRS and CDR2 is YFSETQ. V gave up 1 base and J gave up 2 bases, with 12 bases separating them. The CDR3 consists of 15 residues. The CDR3 spells CASSLLPPPQETQYF. The CDR3 DNA follows: TGCGCCAGCAGCTTGCTACCTCCCCCTCAAGAGACCCAGTACTTC.

This clone has a handful of counts. This chain links TRBV27 with TRBJ2-5; 9 nucleotides line up with TRBD1. The trim removed 8 bases at V and 5 bases at J, leaving 12 bases unmatched. From germline, CDR1 is MNHEY and CDR2 SMNVEV (reference sequence). The CDR3 totals 15 residues. Here the CDR3 reads CASGGLQGAFETQYF. The CDR3 bases are TGTGCCAGCGGGGGCCTACAGGGGGCCTTCGAGACCCAGTACTTC.

The gene calls are TRBV5-8 and TRBJ1-1; TRBD1 agrees at 9 bases. Germline lookup yields CDR1 SGHTS and CDR2 YDEGEE. The CDR3 spans 15 residues. J lost 0 bases, V lost 2 bases, and 2 bases had no gene match. CDR3 amino acids: CASSLWTGVNTEAFF. CDR3 sequence (DNA): TGTGCCAGCAGCTTATGGACAGGGGTGAACACTGAAGCTTTCTTT.

The rearrangement joins TRBV11-3 to TRBJ2-7, with unresolved D. Germline V gene data show CDR1 as SGHNT and CDR2 as YENEEA. Trimming removed 5 bases at V and 0 bases at J, with 5 bases between. This CDR3 has 12 residues. The CDR3 here is CASSARSYEQYF. The CDR3 nucleotides are TGTGCCAGCAGCGCCCGCTCCTACGAGCAGTACTTC.

The chain couples TRBV18 to TRBJ1-2, with D hard to call. The V gene lost 6 bases and the J gene lost 1 base, with 18 bases spanning the gap. This CDR3 has 16 amino acids. Germline V gene lookup returns CDR1 KGHSH and CDR2 LQKENI. CDR3 nucleotides: TGTGCCAGCTCCTCCGAGGGCAGCAGGTATAACTATGGCTACACCTTC. Its protein is CASSSEGSRYNYGYTF.

The chain combines TRBV6-5 with TRBJ1-2; D gene uncertain. CDR1 is MNHEY, CDR2 SVGAGI, per germline. The CDR3 has 13 residues. V was cut by 5 bases and J by 2 bases, with 9 bases left in between. CDR3 nucleotide sequence: TGTGCCAGCAGTGAAGCGGGGAACTATGGCTACACCTTC. It specifies CASSEAGNYGYTF.

The chain couples TRBV6-6 to TRBJ2-5; possibly TRBD1 for D (6 bases). CDR3 size: 13 residues. Germline-derived CDR1 and CDR2 are MNHNY and SVGAGI (reference sequence). Trimming shortened V by 6 bases and J by 4 bases, and 12 bases separated the two germline ends. As DNA, the CDR3 is TGTGCCAGCAGGGGATCAGGGGTAGAGACCCAGTACTTC. It yields the protein CASRGSGVETQYF.

The chain combines TRBV9 with TRBJ2-1, with no clear D. The V and J ends lost 4 bases and 5 bases respectively, with 16 bases between them. This CDR3 comprises 15 residues. Germline lookup yields CDR1 SGDLS and CDR2 YYNGEE. CDR3 loop: CASSSTVVLDNEQFF. In DNA form, the CDR3 reads TGTGCCAGCAGCTCGACCGTCGTTTTGGACAATGAGCAGTTCTTC. Full variable domain (missing parts from reference TRBV9 and TRBJ2-1): DSGVTQTPKHLITATGQRVTLRCSPRSGDLSVYWYQQSLDQGLQFLIQYYNGEERAKGNILERFSAQQFPDLHSELNLSSLELGDSALYFCASSSTVVLDNEQFFGPGTRLTVL.

This clone has just one count. This chain joins TRBV5-8 and TRBJ1-1, with D maybe TRBD1 (6 bases). CDR3 size: 14 residues. With 4 bases removed from V and 0 bases from J, the gap between germline ends came to 10 bases. The germline gives CDR1 SGHTS, CDR2 YDEGEE. The CDR3: CASSRGGMNTEAFF. The CDR3 region has the DNA TGTGCCAGCAGCCGAGGGGGAATGAACACTGAAGCTTTCTTT.

This chain joins TRBV18 and TRBJ1-1, with TRBD1 matching over 8 bases. Germline assignment: CDR1 KGHSH and CDR2 LQKENI. This CDR3 spans 14 amino acids. Germline trimming cut 3 bases from V and 1 base from J; bases unmatched to any gene: 1. CDR3 nucleotide sequence: TGTGCCAGCTCACCCACAGGGGGGAACACTGAAGCTTTCTTT. As protein: CASSPTGGNTEAFF.

The V call is TRBV6-5, the J call TRBJ2-7; maybe TRBD1 (6 bases). CDR3 length: 11 residues. The germline V gene encodes CDR1 MNHEY and CDR2 SVGAGI. Trimming shortened V by 7 bases and J by 3 bases, and 7 bases separated the two germline ends. CDR3 sequence reads: CASTGHYEQYF. The CDR3 DNA follows: TGTGCCAGCACGGGACACTACGAGCAGTACTTC.

This chain uses TRBV6-1 with TRBJ2-3; tentatively, D is TRBD2 (5 bases). Trimming shortened V by 2 bases and J by 2 bases, and 17 bases separated the two germline ends. Germline CDR1 and CDR2: MNHNS and SASEGT. The CDR3 loop spans 17 amino acids. CDR3 bases: TGTGCCAGCAGTGAATTTTCGAGGGCGAGGAACACAGATACGCAGTATTTT. This translates into CASSEFSRARNTDTQYF.

CDR3 DNA sequence: TGTGCCAGCAGCTGGTACGGGGCTAGCACAGATACGCAGTATTTT. Translation: CASSWYGASTDTQYF. The V call is TRBV11-2, the J call TRBJ2-3, with D tentatively TRBD1 or TRBD2 (5 bases each). The CDR3 length is 15 residues. The V end lost 4 bases, the J end lost 0 bases, and 11 bases lay between the germline ends. Germline loops: CDR1 SGHAT, CDR2 FQNNGV.